These T cell receptor beta chains were read from a single sample in a study of T cells in localized non-small cell lung cancer. Assay: immunoSEQ multiplex PCR; the TCRdb copy retains only in-frame clones and omits some. The sample has 55,000 or so clones, 60% to 85% seen once; the top ten hold 4.5% to 5.5%. The sequences come from PBMCs, collected before any cancer treatment. All receptors come from a woman aged 35-75 years with stage II lung adenocarcinoma. The CDR3 runs from the conserved cysteine through the conserved F or W. A D gene is named only where the DNA matches it firmly. Clone size is stated in some rows and not others, as once, few, many or a class when expanded.

once,TRBJ2-2,TRBV5-6,TRBD1,CASSLAGQGIEGELFF,TGTGCCAGCAGCTTGGCGGGACAGGGGATTGAAGGGGAGCTGTTTTTT
NA,TRBJ1-1,TRBV6-6,TRBD1,CASSNSRGQTEAFF,TGTGCCAGCAGCAACTCCAGGGGGCAAACTGAAGCTTTCTTT
NA,TRBJ2-1,TRBV7-9,NA,CASSLAGWDIEFF,TGTGCCAGCAGCTTAGCGGGGTGGGACATAGAGTTCTTC
once,TRBJ1-2,TRBV5-1,NA,CASSLDVWSNYGYTF,TGCGCCAGCAGCTTGGACGTCTGGTCGAACTATGGCTACACCTTC
NA,TRBJ2-5,TRBV5-4,NA,CASSLEGGGQETQYF,TGTGCCAGCAGCTTGGAGGGGGGGGGCCAAGAGACCCAGTACTTC
NA,TRBJ2-1,TRBV28,TRBD1,CASWDRNLDEQFF,TGTGCCAGCTGGGACAGAAATTTGGATGAGCAGTTCTTC
few,TRBJ1-4,TRBV7-9,NA,CASSSTPRTVNEKLFF,TGTGCCAGCAGCTCGACGCCTCGGACAGTTAATGAAAAACTGTTTTTT
NA,TRBJ2-7,TRBV5-1,TRBD2,CASSFEAGGLYEQYF,TGCGCCAGCAGCTTCGAGGCGGGGGGCCTCTACGAGCAGTACTTC
NA,TRBJ2-7,TRBV30,NA,CAWSIGLYEQYF,TGTGCCTGGAGTATCGGTCTCTACGAGCAGTACTTC
NA,TRBJ2-7,TRBV5-4,TRBD1,CASSWDRSSSYEQYF,TGTGCCAGCAGTTGGGACAGGTCGTCCTCCTACGAGCAGTACTTC
NA,TRBJ2-5,TRBV20-1,NA,CSARVQSTQYF,TGCAGTGCTAGAGTTCAATCGACCCAGTACTTC
NA,TRBJ1-5,TRBV6-5,NA,CASSSYAGDSNQPQHF,TGTGCCAGCAGTTCATACGCAGGGGATTCAAATCAGCCCCAGCATTTT
NA,TRBJ1-2,TRBV5-4,NA,CASSLFASLRTNGYTF,TGTGCCAGCAGCTTGTTTGCGAGTCTCCGGACTAATGGCTACACCTTC
NA,TRBJ2-2,TRBV6-1,NA,CASKTGELFF,TGTGCCAGCAAAACCGGGGAGCTGTTTTTT
NA,TRBJ2-7,TRBV5-4,TRBD2,CASSRTGTSGGEQYF,TGTGCCAGCAGCCGAACTGGGACTAGCGGGGGGGAGCAGTACTTC
NA,TRBJ1-1,TRBV6-5,TRBD1,CASNLGTGLNTEAFF,TGTGCCAGCAACCTCGGGACAGGCTTGAACACTGAAGCTTTCTTT
NA,TRBJ1-1,TRBV7-8,NA,CASSLVPGAFTEAFF,TGTGCCAGCAGCTTAGTTCCGGGGGCATTCACTGAAGCTTTCTTT
NA,TRBJ1-2,TRBV7-9,TRBD1,CASSSDEGQGASGYTF,TGTGCCAGCAGCTCAGACGAGGGACAGGGGGCTTCTGGCTACACCTTC
NA,TRBJ1-1,TRBV7-9,NA,CASGQRWDEAFF,TGTGCCAGCGGCCAGAGATGGGATGAAGCTTTCTTT
NA,TRBJ1-1,TRBV28,NA,CASSFYGAVYEAFF,TGTGCCAGCAGTTTCTACGGGGCGGTCTATGAAGCTTTCTTT
NA,TRBJ2-7,TRBV6-1,NA,CASSEDWTSYEQYF,TGTGCCAGCAGTGAAGACTGGACCTCCTACGAGCAGTACTTC
NA,TRBJ1-1,TRBV27,NA,CASRRNRVGNTEAFF,TGTGCCAGCAGGCGTAACAGGGTTGGGAACACTGAAGCTTTCTTT
NA,TRBJ1-2,TRBV5-6,NA,CASSSRQANFYGYTF,TGTGCCAGCAGCTCGCGACAGGCTAATTTCTATGGCTACACCTTC
NA,TRBJ1-1,TRBV30,TRBD1,CAWRPGQGLRSMNTEAFF,TGTGCCTGGAGGCCGGGACAGGGATTACGGTCGATGAACACTGAAGCTTTCTTT
NA,TRBJ1-2,TRBV7-6,NA,CASSEGGKGYTF,TGTGCCAGCAGTGAGGGGGGTAAAGGCTACACCTTC
NA,TRBJ2-2,TRBV25-1,TRBD1,CASSRSWTGVNTGELFF,TGTGCCTCCAGCAGGTCCTGGACAGGGGTTAACACCGGGGAGCTGTTTTTT
NA,TRBJ1-5,TRBV7-2,NA,CASSSRTGGQPQHF,TGTGCCAGCAGCTCCAGGACTGGGGGGCAGCCCCAGCATTTT
few,TRBJ2-3,TRBV29-1,TRBD2,CSVPGTSGLDTQYF,TGCAGCGTTCCCGGGACTAGCGGGTTAGATACGCAGTATTTT
NA,TRBJ1-1,TRBV28,TRBD1,CASRPMTGGSTEAFF,TGTGCCAGCAGACCTATGACAGGGGGCAGCACTGAAGCTTTCTTT
NA,TRBJ1-6,TRBV7-8,TRBD1,CASSFTGDDSPLHF,TGTGCCAGCAGCTTCACAGGGGACGATTCACCCCTCCACTTT
NA,TRBJ1-2,TRBV4-1,TRBD1,CASSQRDSYGYTF,TGCGCCAGCAGCCAGCGGGACAGCTATGGCTACACCTTC
NA,TRBJ2-5,TRBV7-8,TRBD1,CASTPDREETQYF,TGTGCCAGCACCCCTGACAGGGAGGAGACCCAGTACTTC
NA,TRBJ2-1,TRBV4-2,NA,CASSQEGAQNNEQFF,TGTGCCAGCAGCCAAGAGGGGGCTCAAAACAATGAGCAGTTCTTC
NA,TRBJ2-5,TRBV6-6,NA,CASREGLQETQYF,TGTGCCAGCAGGGAGGGGCTCCAAGAGACCCAGTACTTC
few,TRBJ2-5,TRBV28,TRBD2,CASSLAGVQETQYF,TGTGCCAGCAGCTTAGCGGGGGTTCAAGAGACCCAGTACTTC
NA,TRBJ1-1,TRBV6-6,NA,CASSSGPPKPEAFF,TGTGCCAGCAGTTCCGGCCCGCCTAAGCCTGAAGCTTTCTTT
NA,TRBJ2-5,TRBV7-6,NA,CASSLDLAPQETQYF,TGTGCCAGCAGCTTAGATCTAGCGCCTCAAGAGACCCAGTACTTC
NA,TRBJ1-5,TRBV5-8,NA,CASSLPGEDSNQPQHF,TGTGCCAGCAGCTTGCCGGGTGAGGATAGCAATCAGCCCCAGCATTTT
NA,TRBJ2-7,TRBV18,NA,CASSPGAVGLYEQYF,TGTGCCAGCTCACCAGGGGCAGTGGGACTCTACGAGCAGTACTTC
few,TRBJ1-2,TRBV5-6,NA,CASSLDMVLSYGYTF,TGTGCCAGCAGCTTGGATATGGTGTTGTCCTATGGCTACACCTTC
NA,TRBJ1-1,TRBV5-4,NA,CASSEGGLYTEAFF,TGTGCCAGCAGCGAAGGGGGTTTGTACACTGAAGCTTTCTTT
NA,TRBJ1-2,TRBV18,TRBD1,CASSSDRENGYTF,TGTGCCAGCTCGTCCGACAGGGAGAATGGCTACACCTTC
once,TRBJ2-7,TRBV4-2,TRBD1,CASSQDRGTDVYEQYF,TGTGCCAGCAGCCAAGATAGGGGGACAGACGTCTACGAGCAGTACTTC
NA,TRBJ2-1,TRBV5-6,NA,CASSFQGGNEQFF,TGTGCCAGCAGCTTCCAGGGGGGGAATGAGCAGTTCTTC
NA,TRBJ2-3,TRBV7-3,NA,CASSLGGITDTQYF,TGTGCCAGCAGCTTAGGCGGAATAACAGATACGCAGTATTTT
NA,TRBJ1-2,TRBV7-9,NA,CASSPPGVTYGYTF,TGTGCCAGCAGCCCCCCAGGGGTCACCTATGGCTACACCTTC
NA,TRBJ1-1,TRBV7-9,NA,CASSSNHRVNTEAFF,TGTGCCAGCAGCTCAAACCACAGGGTCAACACTGAAGCTTTCTTT
NA,TRBJ2-7,TRBV2,NA,CASSGGDEQYF,TGTGCCAGCAGTGGGGGAGACGAGCAGTACTTC
once,TRBJ2-1,TRBV7-3,NA,CASSPQPGGDNEQFF,TGTGCCAGCAGCCCCCAACCAGGGGGGGACAATGAGCAGTTCTTC
NA,TRBJ2-7,TRBV7-7,NA,CASSPTYLAGNEQYF,TGTGCTAGCAGCCCCACTTACCTTGCGGGGAACGAGCAGTACTTC
NA,TRBJ1-4,TRBV6-1,NA,CASSTRDGEKLFF,TGTGCCAGCAGTACCCGGGACGGGGAAAAACTGTTTTTT
NA,TRBJ2-2,TRBV11-2,TRBD2,CASSLAGTTNTGELFF,TGTGCCAGCAGCTTAGCTGGGACTACGAACACCGGGGAGCTGTTTTTT
NA,TRBJ1-5,TRBV2,TRBD1,CASSEGQGVNQPQHF,TGTGCCAGCAGTGAGGGACAGGGAGTCAATCAGCCCCAGCATTTT
NA,TRBJ1-1,TRBV19,NA,CASSIGRTDNTEAFF,TGTGCCAGTAGTATAGGAAGGACAGATAACACTGAAGCTTTCTTT